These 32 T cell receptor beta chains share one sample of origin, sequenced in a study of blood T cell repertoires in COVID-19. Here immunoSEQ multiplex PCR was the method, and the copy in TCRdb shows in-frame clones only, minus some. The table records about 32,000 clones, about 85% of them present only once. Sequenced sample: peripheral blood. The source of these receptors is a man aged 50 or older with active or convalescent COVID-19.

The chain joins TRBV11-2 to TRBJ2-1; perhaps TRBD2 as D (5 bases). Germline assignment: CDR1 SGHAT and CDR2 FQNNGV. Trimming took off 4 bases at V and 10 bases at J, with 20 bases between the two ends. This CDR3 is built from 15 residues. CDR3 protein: CASSSRGFQRNEQFF. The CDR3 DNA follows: TGTGCCAGCAGCTCCCGGGGATTCCAAAGGAACGAGCAGTTCTTC.

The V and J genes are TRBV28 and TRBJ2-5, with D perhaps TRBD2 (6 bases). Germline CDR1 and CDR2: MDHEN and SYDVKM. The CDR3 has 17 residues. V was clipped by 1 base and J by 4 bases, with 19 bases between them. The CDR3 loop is CASSLSAGRSDGETQYF. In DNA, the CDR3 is TGTGCCAGCAGTTTATCGGCAGGGAGGTCCGACGGAGAGACCCAGTACTTC.

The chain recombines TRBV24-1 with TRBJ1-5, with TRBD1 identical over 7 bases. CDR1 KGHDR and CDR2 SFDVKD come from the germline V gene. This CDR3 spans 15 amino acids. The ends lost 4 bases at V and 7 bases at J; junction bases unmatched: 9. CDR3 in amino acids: CATSDTTGNNQPQHF. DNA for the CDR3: TGTGCCACCAGTGACACGACAGGGAACAACCAGCCCCAGCATTTT.

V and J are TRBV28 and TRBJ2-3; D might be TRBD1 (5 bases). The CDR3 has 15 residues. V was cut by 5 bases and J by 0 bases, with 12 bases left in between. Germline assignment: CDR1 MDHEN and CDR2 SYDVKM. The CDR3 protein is CASSPGAVSTDTQYF. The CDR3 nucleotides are TGTGCCAGCAGTCCTGGGGCGGTGAGCACAGATACGCAGTATTTT.

The CDR3 coding sequence is TGCAGCGTTGAAGCAGGGGTTAACTATGGCTACACCTTC. Protein product: CSVEAGVNYGYTF. The gene calls are TRBV29-1 and TRBJ1-2; D is possibly TRBD1 (6 bases). V lost 1 base and J lost 1, with 7 bases in between. The CDR3 consists of 13 residues. Germline lookup yields CDR1 SQVTM and CDR2 ANQGSEA.

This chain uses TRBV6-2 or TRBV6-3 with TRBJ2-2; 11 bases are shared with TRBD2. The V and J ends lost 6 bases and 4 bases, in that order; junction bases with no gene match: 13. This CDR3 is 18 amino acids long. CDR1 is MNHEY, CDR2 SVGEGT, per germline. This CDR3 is CASSHPSSGRRATGELFF. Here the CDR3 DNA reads TGTGCCAGCAGCCACCCCTCTAGCGGGAGGAGGGCCACCGGGGAGCTGTTTTTT.

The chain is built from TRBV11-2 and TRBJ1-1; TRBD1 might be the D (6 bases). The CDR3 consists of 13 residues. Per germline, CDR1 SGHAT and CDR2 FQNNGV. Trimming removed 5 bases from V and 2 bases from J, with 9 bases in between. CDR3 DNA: TGTGCCAGCAGCCAACAGGGCAACACTGAAGCTTTCTTT. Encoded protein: CASSQQGNTEAFF.

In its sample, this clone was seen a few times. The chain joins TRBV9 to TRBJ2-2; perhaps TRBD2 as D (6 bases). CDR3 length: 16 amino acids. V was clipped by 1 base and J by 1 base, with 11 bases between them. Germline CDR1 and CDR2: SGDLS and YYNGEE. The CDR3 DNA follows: TGTGCCAGCAGCGTAATTCCGGGAGAGAACACCGGGGAGCTGTTTTTT. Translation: CASSVIPGENTGELFF.

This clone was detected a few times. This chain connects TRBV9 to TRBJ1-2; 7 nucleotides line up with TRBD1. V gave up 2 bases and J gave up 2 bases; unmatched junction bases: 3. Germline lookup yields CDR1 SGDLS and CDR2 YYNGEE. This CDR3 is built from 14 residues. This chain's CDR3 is CASSVSTGNYGYTF. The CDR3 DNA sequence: TGTGCCAGCAGCGTCTCGACAGGGAACTATGGCTACACCTTC.

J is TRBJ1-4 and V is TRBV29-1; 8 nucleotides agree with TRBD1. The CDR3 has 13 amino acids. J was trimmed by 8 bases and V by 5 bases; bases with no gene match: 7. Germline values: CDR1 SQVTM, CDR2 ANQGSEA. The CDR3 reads CSVLRGLGEKLFF. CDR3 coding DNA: TGCAGCGTTCTCAGGGGGCTGGGGGAAAAACTGTTTTTT.

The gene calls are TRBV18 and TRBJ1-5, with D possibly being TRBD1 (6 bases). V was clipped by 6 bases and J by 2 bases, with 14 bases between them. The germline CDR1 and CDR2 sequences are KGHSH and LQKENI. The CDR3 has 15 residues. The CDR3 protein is CASSPGAGGNQPQHF. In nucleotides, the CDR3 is TGTGCCAGCTCCCCAGGGGCGGGGGGCAATCAGCCCCAGCATTTT.

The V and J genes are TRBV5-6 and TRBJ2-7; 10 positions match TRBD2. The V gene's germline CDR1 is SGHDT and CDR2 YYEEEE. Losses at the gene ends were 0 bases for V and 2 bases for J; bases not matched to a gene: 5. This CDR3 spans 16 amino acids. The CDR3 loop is CASSLALAGVPYEQYF. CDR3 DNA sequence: TGTGCCAGCAGCTTGGCTCTAGCGGGAGTCCCCTACGAGCAGTACTTC. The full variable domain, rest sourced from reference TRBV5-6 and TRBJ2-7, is DAGVTQSPTHLIKTRGQQVTLRCSPKSGHDTVSWYQQALGQGPQFIFQYYEEEERQRGNFPDRFSGHQFPNYSSELNVNALLLGDSALYLCASSLALAGVPYEQYFGPGTRLTVT.

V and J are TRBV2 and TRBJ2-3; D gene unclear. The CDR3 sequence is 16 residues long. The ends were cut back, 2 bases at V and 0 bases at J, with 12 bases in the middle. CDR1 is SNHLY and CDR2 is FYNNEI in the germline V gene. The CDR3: CASSEIDLASTDTQYF. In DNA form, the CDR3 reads TGTGCCAGCAGTGAAATAGACTTAGCTAGCACAGATACGCAGTATTTT.

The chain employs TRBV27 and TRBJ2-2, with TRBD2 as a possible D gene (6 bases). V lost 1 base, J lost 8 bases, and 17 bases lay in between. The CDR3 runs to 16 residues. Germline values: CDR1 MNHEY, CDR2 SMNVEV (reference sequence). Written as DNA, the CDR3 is TGTGCCAGCAGTTTATTGCCAGGGAGAGGGACTGGGGAGCTGTTTTTT. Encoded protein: CASSLLPGRGTGELFF.

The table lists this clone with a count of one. The CDR3 spells CASSQETGLYNSPLHF. The CDR3 DNA reads TGTGCCAGCAGCCAAGAGACAGGGCTCTATAATTCACCCCTCCACTTT. The chain is built from TRBV5-4 and TRBJ1-6, with 7 positions matching TRBD1. This CDR3 has 16 amino acids. Per germline, CDR1 SGHNT and CDR2 YYREEE (reference sequence). With V trimmed by 4 bases and J by 3 bases, 7 bases remained unmatched.

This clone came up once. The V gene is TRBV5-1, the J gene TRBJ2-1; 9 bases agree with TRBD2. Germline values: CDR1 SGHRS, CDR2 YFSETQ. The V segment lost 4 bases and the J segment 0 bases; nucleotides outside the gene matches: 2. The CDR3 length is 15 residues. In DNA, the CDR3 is TGCGCCAGCAGCGGTAGCGGGAGCTCCTACAATGAGCAGTTCTTC. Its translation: CASSGSGSSYNEQFF.

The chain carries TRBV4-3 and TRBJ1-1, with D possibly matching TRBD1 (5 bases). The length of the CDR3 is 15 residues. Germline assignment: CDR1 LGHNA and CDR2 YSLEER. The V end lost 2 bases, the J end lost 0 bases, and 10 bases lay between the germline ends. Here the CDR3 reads CASSQQGGMNTEAFF. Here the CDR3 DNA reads TGCGCCAGCAGCCAACAGGGCGGTATGAACACTGAAGCTTTCTTT.

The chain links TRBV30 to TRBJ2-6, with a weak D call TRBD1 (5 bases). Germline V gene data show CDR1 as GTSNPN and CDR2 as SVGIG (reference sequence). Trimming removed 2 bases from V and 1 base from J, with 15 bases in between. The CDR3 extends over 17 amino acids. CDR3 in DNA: TGTGCCTGGAGTCGAGGCAGGGCTCGGTCTGGGGCCAACGTCCTGACTTTC. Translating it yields CAWSRGRARSGANVLTF.

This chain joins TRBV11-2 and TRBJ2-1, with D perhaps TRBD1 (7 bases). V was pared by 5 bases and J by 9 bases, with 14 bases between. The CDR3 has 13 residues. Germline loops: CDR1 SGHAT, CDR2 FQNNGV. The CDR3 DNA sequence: TGTGCCAGCAGCCGTCCAGGGGGGTCTGAGCAGTTCTTC. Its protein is CASSRPGGSEQFF.

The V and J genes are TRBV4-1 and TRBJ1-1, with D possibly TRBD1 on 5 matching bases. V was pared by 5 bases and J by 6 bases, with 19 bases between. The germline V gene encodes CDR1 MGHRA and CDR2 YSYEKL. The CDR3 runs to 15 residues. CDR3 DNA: TGCGCCAGCAGCGCCAACAGGTTCCCTTACTCTGAAGCTTTCTTT. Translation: CASSANRFPYSEAFF.

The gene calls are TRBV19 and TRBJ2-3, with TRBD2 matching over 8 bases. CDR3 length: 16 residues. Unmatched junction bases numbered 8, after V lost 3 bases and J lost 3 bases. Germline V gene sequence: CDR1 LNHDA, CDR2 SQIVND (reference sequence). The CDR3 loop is CASSIGAGVGTDTQYF. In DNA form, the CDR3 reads TGTGCCAGTAGTATTGGAGCGGGAGTAGGGACAGATACGCAGTATTTT.

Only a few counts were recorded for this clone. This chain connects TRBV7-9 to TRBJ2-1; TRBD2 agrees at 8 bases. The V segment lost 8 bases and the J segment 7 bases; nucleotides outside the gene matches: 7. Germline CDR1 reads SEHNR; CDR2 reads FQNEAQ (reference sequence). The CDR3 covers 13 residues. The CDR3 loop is CASCGTSENEQFF. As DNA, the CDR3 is TGTGCCAGCTGCGGGACTAGTGAGAATGAGCAGTTCTTC.

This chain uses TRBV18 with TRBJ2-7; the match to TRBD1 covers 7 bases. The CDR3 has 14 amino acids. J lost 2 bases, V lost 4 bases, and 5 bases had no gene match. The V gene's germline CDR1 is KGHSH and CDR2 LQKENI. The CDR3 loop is CASSRGTEPYEQYF. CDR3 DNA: TGTGCCAGCTCACGGGGGACAGAACCCTACGAGCAGTACTTC.

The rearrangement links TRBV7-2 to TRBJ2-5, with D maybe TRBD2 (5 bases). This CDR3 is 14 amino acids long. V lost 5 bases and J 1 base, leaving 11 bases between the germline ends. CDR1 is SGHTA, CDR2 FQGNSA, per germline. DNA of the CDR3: TGTGCCAGCAGCCCGAGCGGCAGCCAAGAGACCCAGTACTTC. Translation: CASSPSGSQETQYF.

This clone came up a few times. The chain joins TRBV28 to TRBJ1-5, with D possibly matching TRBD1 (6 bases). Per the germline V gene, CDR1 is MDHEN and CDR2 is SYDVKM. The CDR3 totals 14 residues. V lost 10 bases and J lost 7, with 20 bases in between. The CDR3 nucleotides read TGTGCCACCCGACGCGCGGGGGGCGTCCAGCCCCAGCATTTT. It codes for CATRRAGGVQPQHF. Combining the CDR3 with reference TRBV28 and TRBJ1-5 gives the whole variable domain DVKVTQSSRYLVKRTGEKVFLECVQDMDHENMFWYRQDPGLGLRLIYFSYDVKMKEKGDIPEGYSVSREKKERFSLILESASTNQTSMYLCATRRAGGVQPQHFGDGTRLSIL.

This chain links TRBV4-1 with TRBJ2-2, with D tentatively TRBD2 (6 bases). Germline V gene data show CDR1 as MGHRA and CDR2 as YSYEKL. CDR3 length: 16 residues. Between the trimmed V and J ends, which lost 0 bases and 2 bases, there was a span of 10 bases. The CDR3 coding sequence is TGCGCCAGCAGCCAAGACTTAGCGGTTAACACCGGGGAGCTGTTTTTT. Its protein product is CASSQDLAVNTGELFF.

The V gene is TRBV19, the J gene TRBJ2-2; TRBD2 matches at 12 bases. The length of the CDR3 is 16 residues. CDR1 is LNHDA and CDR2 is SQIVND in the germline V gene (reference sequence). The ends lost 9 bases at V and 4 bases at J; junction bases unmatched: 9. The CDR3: CASSGLAGYATGELFF. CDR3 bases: TGTGCCAGCTCCGGACTAGCGGGATATGCCACCGGGGAGCTGTTTTTT.

CDR3 coding DNA: TGTGCCAGCAGCCTACGACAAGAGACCCAGTACTTC. This codes for CASSLRQETQYF. This chain joins TRBV7-2 and TRBJ2-5; D is undetermined. In germline, CDR1 is SGHTA, CDR2 FQGNSA. The CDR3 consists of 12 residues. V lost 5 bases and J 2 bases, leaving 6 bases between the germline ends. The variable domain in full, with the rest retrieved from reference TRBV7-2 and TRBJ2-5, is GAGVSQSPSNKVTEKGKDVELRCDPISGHTALYWYRQSLGQGLEFLIYFQGNSAPDKSGLPSDRFSAERTGGSVSTLTIQRTQQEDSAVYLCASSLRQETQYFGPGTRLLVL.

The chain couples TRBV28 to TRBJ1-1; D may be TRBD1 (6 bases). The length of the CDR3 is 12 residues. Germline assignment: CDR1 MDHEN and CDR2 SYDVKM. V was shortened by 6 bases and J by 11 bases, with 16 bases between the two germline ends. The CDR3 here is CASSPRDTMAFF. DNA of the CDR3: TGTGCCAGCAGCCCCAGGGACACAATGGCTTTCTTT.

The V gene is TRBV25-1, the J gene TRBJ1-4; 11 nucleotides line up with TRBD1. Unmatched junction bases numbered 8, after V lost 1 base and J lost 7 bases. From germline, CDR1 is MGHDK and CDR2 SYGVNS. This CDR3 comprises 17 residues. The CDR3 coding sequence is TGTGCCAGCAGTGAATGGGGGACAGGGGGGTATGGTGAAAAACTGTTTTTT. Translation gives CASSEWGTGGYGEKLFF.

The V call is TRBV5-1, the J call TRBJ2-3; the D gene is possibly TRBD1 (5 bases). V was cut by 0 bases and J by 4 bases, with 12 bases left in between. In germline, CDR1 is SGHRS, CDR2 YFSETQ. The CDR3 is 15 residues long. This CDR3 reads CASSLGREGADTQYF. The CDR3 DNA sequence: TGCGCCAGCAGCTTGGGCAGGGAAGGGGCAGATACGCAGTATTTT. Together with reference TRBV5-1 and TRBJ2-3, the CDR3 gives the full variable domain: KAGVTQTPRYLIKTRGQQVTLSCSPISGHRSVSWYQQTPGQGLQFLFEYFSETQRNKGNFPGRFSGRQFSNSRSEMNVSTLELGDSALYLCASSLGREGADTQYFGPGTRLTVL.

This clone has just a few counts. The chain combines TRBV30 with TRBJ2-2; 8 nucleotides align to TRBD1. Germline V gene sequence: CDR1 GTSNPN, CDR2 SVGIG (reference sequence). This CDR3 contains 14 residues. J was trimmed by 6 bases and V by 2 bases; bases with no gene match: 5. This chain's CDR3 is CAWSLTGGAGELFF. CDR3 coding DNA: TGTGCCTGGAGTCTAACAGGGGGAGCCGGGGAGCTGTTTTTT.